One and the same sample provided the 15 T cell receptor beta chains below, sequenced in a study of T cells expressing NK-cell markers (dated by TCRdb to 2020 to 2021). Libraries were constructed by 5' RACE. Data came from an Illumina HiSeq 2000. One entry per CDR3 protein sequence results from the TCRdb reprocessing of the reads, with DNA left out. The sample table holds 150,000 to 180,000 distinct CDR3 sequences. The ten most abundant clones make up 37% of the sample. Sequences were obtained from blood T cells: a sorted CD56 or NKG2C T cell subset, CD4+ or CD8+ T cells, or bulk PBMC T cells (not recorded which). The source of these receptors is a woman between 50 and 59 years old in good health. Donor details come from another sample of the same person, matched by shared clones.

The gene calls are TRBV4-1 and TRBJ2-1; absent DNA, TCRdb's TRBD1 call cannot be checked. The germline CDR1 and CDR2 sequences are MGHRA and YSYEKL. The CDR3 is made up of 15 amino acids. CDR3: CASSQAADSGDEQFF.

J is TRBJ2-1 and V is TRBV10-3; TCRdb calls TRBD1, which cannot be checked without DNA. CDR1 is ENHRY, CDR2 SYGVKD, per germline. The CDR3 spans 13 residues. The CDR3 region is CAIMTGGRNEQFF.

This chain uses TRBV4-2 with TRBJ2-3. The CDR3 extends over 13 amino acids. Germline V gene sequence: CDR1 LGHNA, CDR2 YNFKEQ. The CDR3 loop reads CASSQDVGDTQYF.

This chain connects TRBV7-8 to TRBJ2-7; TCRdb designates TRBD2, a call that cannot be tested without DNA. Per the germline V gene, CDR1 is SGHVS and CDR2 is FQNEAQ. The CDR3 spans 14 residues. The CDR3 loop reads CASSLVAREDEQYF.

J is TRBJ2-1 and V is TRBV12-3 or TRBV12-4; TCRdb calls TRBD2, which cannot be checked without DNA. CDR3 length equals 14 residues. The CDR3 protein is CASSWAGATDEQFF.

This rearrangement joins TRBV7-9 to TRBJ2-1; absent DNA, TCRdb's TRBD2 call cannot be checked. The length of the CDR3 is 15 residues. Germline lookup yields CDR1 SEHNR and CDR2 FQNEAQ (reference sequence). The CDR3 reads CASSLGRLGLNEQFF.

The V gene is TRBV12-3 or TRBV12-4, the J gene TRBJ2-6; no DNA is available, so the TRBD2 call from TCRdb remains unchecked. The CDR3 has 16 amino acids. The CDR3 reads CASSSAGGSGANVLTF.

The chain is built from TRBV2 and TRBJ2-1. This CDR3 spans 16 amino acids. CDR1 and CDR2 from the germline V gene are SNHLY and FYNNEI. The CDR3 is CASSQGGWVLQDEQFF.

The V and J genes are TRBV27 and TRBJ2-2; lacking DNA, the TRBD2 call made by TCRdb goes unchecked. Germline V gene sequence: CDR1 MNHEY, CDR2 SMNVEV (reference sequence). This CDR3 comprises 18 residues. CDR3 sequence reads: CASRTISGAQLNTGELFF.

The genes are TRBV3-1 and TRBJ2-1. CDR1 is LGHDT, CDR2 YNNKEL, per germline (reference sequence). The CDR3 length is 14 residues. The CDR3 sequence is CASRSGSQLNEQFF.

The chain recombines TRBV29-1 with TRBJ1-2. Germline V gene sequence: CDR1 SQVTM, CDR2 ANQGSEA. The CDR3 runs to 12 residues. The CDR3: CSVEQDYYGYTF.

This chain links TRBV9 with TRBJ2-3; the D call of TRBD2 rests on TCRdb alone, since no DNA is present to check it. The germline CDR1 and CDR2 sequences are SGDLS and YYNGEE. This CDR3 has 14 amino acids. CDR3 residues: CASRNTSGTDTQYF.

The chain uses TRBV5-6 and TRBJ2-4; TCRdb proposes TRBD1, but this gene call is untestable without DNA. The CDR3 extends over 12 amino acids. Germline V CDR1 and CDR2: SGHDT, YYEEEE. The CDR3 reads CATQGQENIQYF.

CDR3 sequence: CASSALGFEQYF. The chain recombines TRBV25-1 with TRBJ2-7. Germline V gene lookup returns CDR1 MGHDK and CDR2 SYGVNS. This CDR3 region has 12 residues.

V is TRBV27 and J is TRBJ2-2; TCRdb proposes TRBD1, but this gene call is untestable without DNA. CDR3 length: 13 residues. Germline values: CDR1 MNHEY, CDR2 SMNVEV (reference sequence). The CDR3 here is CASSHRGAGELFF.